This T cell receptor (beta chain) is from a study of cytomegalovirus exposure and HLA in healthy donors. All the people who gave samples were healthy bone marrow donors. Broader study findings: HLA allele associations emerged for 15,000 to 20,000 TCR beta sequences in a later analysis, at 0.05 false discovery rate. Most of the TCR beta V segments (in an earlier analysis) were productive either about 87% or about 30% of the time.

Trimming shortened V by 1 base and J by 0 bases, and 9 bases separated the two germline ends. Per the germline V gene, CDR1 is SGDLS and CDR2 is YYNGEE. This CDR3 spans 15 amino acids. 13 Jbeta primers and 60 Vbeta primers were used for the PCR. Using immunoSEQ multiplex PCR, the repertoire was profiled, and TCRdb retains in-frame clones only, with some absent. The data hold 130,000 or so clones, with roughly 82% observed a single time. Of note for this clone: Its antigen is as yet unknown.

The source material was PBMCs. This clonotype was sampled from a man younger than 30 in good health and CMV-seropositive. This chain uses TRBV9 with TRBJ2-3; maybe TRBD1 (6 bases). The DNA for the CDR3 is TGTGCCAGCAGCGTATCGGACAGAAGCACAGATACGCAGTATTTT. Protein product: CASSVSDRSTDTQYF.